Presented here are 15 T cell receptor beta chains from one specimen sequenced in a study of blood T cell repertoires in COVID-19. Measured with immunoSEQ multiplex PCR; TCRdb has only the in-frame clones, and not every one. The table shows over 150,000 clones, with about nine tenths occurring only once. What was sequenced was peripheral blood. Source of these receptors: a man in his 70s with active or convalescent COVID-19.

The chain recombines TRBV5-6 with TRBJ1-3; TRBD1 might be the D (5 bases). The CDR3 runs 13 residues. Trimming shortened V by 4 bases and J by 2 bases, and 7 bases separated the two germline ends. Looked up from germline, CDR1 is SGHDT and CDR2 is YYEEEE. DNA for the CDR3: TGTGCCAGCAGCCGGGGGACTGGAAACACCATATATTTT. Amino acid sequence: CASSRGTGNTIYF.

The rearrangement links TRBV27 to TRBJ2-6; 9 bases match TRBD1. The germline CDR1 and CDR2 sequences are MNHEY and SMNVEV (reference sequence). J was trimmed by 1 base and V by 6 bases; bases with no gene match: 13. This CDR3 comprises 19 residues. The CDR3 coding sequence is TGTGCCAGCAGCCATGACGGGACAGGGTATTCTTCTGGGGCCAACGTCCTGACTTTC. Residues: CASSHDGTGYSSGANVLTF.

This clone was counted once. The rearrangement joins TRBV2 to TRBJ2-1, with TRBD1 matching over 10 bases. CDR3 length: 12 amino acids. V lost 10 bases, J lost 10 bases, and 7 bases stayed unmatched. Germline CDR1 and CDR2: SNHLY and FYNNEI. Here the CDR3 reads CATRDRGPEQFF. The CDR3 region has the DNA TGTGCCACCCGGGACAGGGGCCCCGAGCAGTTCTTC.

The chain couples TRBV6-2 or TRBV6-3 to TRBJ1-2; the D gene is possibly TRBD1 (6 bases). The CDR3 spans 15 residues. V gave up 2 bases and J gave up 0 bases, with 10 bases separating them. Germline V gene sequence: CDR1 MNHEY, CDR2 SVGEGT. In DNA form, the CDR3 reads TGTGCCAGCAGTTACCCAGGGGTTGCTAACTATGGCTACACCTTC. Its translation is CASSYPGVANYGYTF.

The gene calls are TRBV27 and TRBJ2-1; 14 bases are shared with TRBD2. Germline V gene sequence: CDR1 MNHEY, CDR2 SMNVEV (reference sequence). V dropped 6 bases and J dropped 9; count of bases not matched to a gene: 4. This CDR3 has 14 amino acids. CDR3 protein: CASRGLAGASEQFF. The CDR3 bases are TGTGCCAGCAGGGGACTAGCGGGAGCCAGTGAGCAGTTCTTC.

The chain has TRBV18 and TRBJ1-2, with TRBD1 identical over 11 bases. With V trimmed by 3 bases and J by 6 bases, 9 bases remained unmatched. Germline V CDR1 and CDR2: KGHSH, LQKENI. The CDR3 spans 16 residues. The CDR3 sequence is CASSPLPDRGLNGYTF. The DNA for the CDR3 is TGTGCCAGCTCACCCCTACCGGACAGGGGGCTGAATGGCTACACCTTC.

The chain recombines TRBV23-1 with TRBJ1-5; a possible D gene is TRBD1 (6 bases). TRBV23-1 is recorded as an ORF, its role being uncertain. Trimming removed 0 bases at V and 0 bases at J, with 12 bases between. The CDR3 is 17 residues long. CDR3 in DNA: TGCGCCAGCAGTCAATCTCCAGGGGAGTATAGCAATCAGCCCCAGCATTTT. This translates into CASSQSPGEYSNQPQHF.

The gene calls are TRBV5-1 and TRBJ1-2, with 7 bases fitting TRBD1. Germline trimming cut 2 bases from V and 6 bases from J; bases unmatched to any gene: 1. This CDR3 region has 12 residues. The germline V gene encodes CDR1 SGHRS and CDR2 YFSETQ. This CDR3 is CASSLGQDGYTF. CDR3 in DNA: TGCGCCAGCAGCTTAGGACAGGATGGCTACACCTTC.

The CDR3 loop reads CASSSTGRNTEAFF. CDR3 nucleotides: TGCGCCAGCAGCAGCACAGGGCGAAACACTGAAGCTTTCTTT. The J gene is TRBJ1-1, the V gene TRBV5-1; D might be TRBD1 (6 bases). The germline V gene encodes CDR1 SGHRS and CDR2 YFSETQ. The CDR3 is 14 amino acids. Trimming took off 4 bases at V and 2 bases at J, with 12 bases between the two ends.

The chain links TRBV6-2 or TRBV6-3 to TRBJ2-7; TRBD1 aligns across 8 bases. Germline V gene data show CDR1 as MNHEY and CDR2 as SVGEGT. This CDR3 spans 15 amino acids. V was clipped by 5 bases and J by 3 bases; unmatched bases: 9. The CDR3 bases are TGTGCCAGCAGTCGGACAGGGACTCTTTTCTACGAGCAGTACTTC. Translation: CASSRTGTLFYEQYF.

The chain links TRBV19 to TRBJ1-5; maybe TRBD1 (6 bases). V dropped 7 bases and J dropped 4 bases, with 17 bases sitting between them. Germline CDR1 LNHDA, CDR2 SQIVND (reference sequence). The length of the CDR3 is 15 residues. CDR3 amino acids: CASNPVVQGNQPQHF. The CDR3 nucleotides are TGTGCCAGTAACCCCGTGGTCCAGGGGAATCAGCCCCAGCATTTT.

The chain recombines TRBV19 with TRBJ1-2, with 8 bases lining up with TRBD1. Germline assignment: CDR1 LNHDA and CDR2 SQIVND (reference sequence). CDR3 length equals 18 residues. Trimming took 5 bases from V and 0 from J; bases not matched to a gene: 14. CDR3 loop: CASSSSAGGAKANYGYTF. CDR3 DNA: TGTGCCAGTAGTTCCTCCGCAGGGGGCGCGAAGGCTAACTATGGCTACACCTTC.

The table lists this clone with a count of one. The chain couples TRBV7-9 to TRBJ1-5; 11 nucleotides agree with TRBD1. V dropped 5 bases and J dropped 4; count of bases not matched to a gene: 4. The CDR3 contains 15 residues. The germline gives CDR1 SEHNR, CDR2 FQNEAQ (reference sequence). The CDR3 spells CASSVGQGENQPQHF. CDR3 sequence (DNA): TGTGCCAGCAGCGTGGGACAGGGGGAGAATCAGCCCCAGCATTTT.

To note about this clone: Other DNA sequences within the sample encode an identical CDR3. J is TRBJ2-1 and V is TRBV6-2 or TRBV6-3; D not certain. Per the germline V gene, CDR1 is MNHEY and CDR2 is SVGEGT. V dropped 3 bases and J dropped 0 bases, with 6 bases sitting between them. The CDR3 spans 14 residues. The CDR3 spells CASSYLSSYNEQFF. DNA of the CDR3: TGTGCCAGCAGTTATCTGAGCTCCTACAATGAGCAGTTCTTC.

The chain has TRBV7-2 and TRBJ1-2; 9 nucleotides match TRBD1. The junction had 7 bases not matched to a gene; V was cut back by 3 bases and J by 8 bases. The germline V gene encodes CDR1 SGHTA and CDR2 FQGNSA. This CDR3 contains 14 residues. The CDR3 DNA reads as TGTGCCAGCAGCTTGGACAGGGGAATGGGGGGCTACACCTTC. This codes for CASSLDRGMGGYTF.